This T cell receptor beta chain was captured by sequencing in a study of cytomegalovirus exposure and HLA in healthy donors. With respect to this clone: Its specificity is not known.

The PCR contained 60 Vbeta and 13 Jbeta primers. The table came from immunoSEQ multiplex PCR; TCRdb's copy has only in-frame clones and leaves some out. Among some 170,000 clones listed, over 70% were seen once. This CDR3 has 15 residues. Germline V gene data show CDR1 as SNHLY and CDR2 as FYNNEI. Trimming left V 5 bases short and J 3 bases short, with 14 bases between. Findings and limits, study-wide: Earlier analysis looked at TCR beta V segments, and most were productive about 90% or about 30% of the time. The likely origin of a cluster of highly shared sequence variants was a sequencing artifact.

The rearrangement uses TRBV2 and TRBJ1-5; the D gene is possibly TRBD1 (6 bases). The material sequenced was PBMCs. This TCR came from a man aged 30-40 years in good health and CMV-seronegative. As DNA, the CDR3 is TGTGCCAGCAGTTATGGTGACAGGCCCAATCAGCCCCAGCATTTT. Protein product: CASSYGDRPNQPQHF.